One T cell receptor (beta chain) is described in this entry. The data originate from a study of blood T cell repertoires in COVID-19. For the study at large: Both acute and convalescent COVID-19 samples were obtained from the United States, Italy and Spain. T cells, B-cell-depleted T cells, or PBMCs provided the cDNA or gDNA that served as material.

Original methodology: Quantification of nucleated cells was approximated via reference gene primer amplification. Clones were sequenced by immunoSEQ multiplex PCR, and TCRdb holds only the in-frame ones, with some missing. Clonal size and the V and J genes are those of that table, whereas D and trimming came from the DNA. There are 280,000 or so clones in the sample; more than 75% occur only once, and 2% to 2.5% lies in the top ten. Between the trimmed V and J ends, which lost 10 bases and 1 base, there was a span of 13 bases. Germline lookup yields CDR1 MNHEY and CDR2 SVGAGI. This CDR3 has 13 residues.

The rearrangement links TRBV6-5 to TRBJ1-1; weak D call: TRBD1 (5 bases). The TCR comes from a woman in her twenties or thirties who had recovered from COVID-19. Sequencing was carried out using peripheral blood. The CDR3 loop reads CATRIDRNTEAFF. CDR3 coding DNA: TGTGCCACGCGAATCGACAGGAACACTGAAGCTTTCTTT.